This record concerns one T cell receptor beta chain sequence. The antigen is undetermined. These data come from a study of T cell repertoires in cytomegalovirus infection. The length of the CDR3 is 13 residues. Germline CDR1 MNHEY, CDR2 SVGAGI. V lost 6 bases and J 5 bases, leaving 11 bases between the germline ends. One entry per CDR3 protein results from TCRdb running MiXCR on the reads. The top ten clones hold roughly 13% of a sample with about 900,000 distinct CDR3 sequences, about a third of them seen once. This clonotype originated in a human donor in good health (CMV status not recorded). Some clones in this sample may be carry-over from other donors' samples. The sample consisted of cultured CD8+ T cells from PBMCs, taken from culture after CMV antigen stimulation. The chain joins TRBV6-5 to TRBJ1-5, with D maybe TRBD1 (5 bases). The CDR3 is CASSPGPHQPQHF. CDR3 nucleotides: TGTGCCAGCAGCCCGGGGCCGCATCAGCCCCAGCATTTT.